The clone carrying this T cell receptor (beta chain) has only a few counts. Its antigen is not known. These data originate in a study of response to subunit inactivated influenza vaccine. TCRdb reanalysed the RT-PCR reads using MiXCR and keeps one entry per CDR3 protein. Seen here are hundreds of thousands of distinct CDR3 sequences, about 10% observed once, and the top ten hold roughly 10%. The V and J ends lost 0 bases and 1 base respectively, with 9 bases between them. The germline V gene has CDR1 LGHNA and CDR2 YSLEER. The CDR3 has 15 residues. Findings and limits, study-wide: That few new T cells are recruited by each seasonal influenza vaccination was the authors' suggestion.

This specimen consisted of PBMCs from blood, obtained on the day of vaccination. This sequence was found in a man in his forties or fifties who received an inactivated influenza vaccine. This chain joins TRBV4-3 and TRBJ1-1; possibly TRBD1 for D (5 bases). The CDR3 coding sequence is TGCGCCAGCAGCCAAGAAGGGGTAGGGAACACTGAAGCTTTCTTT. Translated: CASSQEGVGNTEAFF.